The clone carrying this TCR beta chain has just one count. The source of the sample is a study of blood T cell repertoires in COVID-19. This study enrolled people aged roughly 18 to 90 from about two dozen US geographic areas. This CDR3 has 13 amino acids. The germline V gene has CDR1 SNHLY and CDR2 FYNNEI. With 7 bases removed from V and 7 bases from J, the gap between germline ends came to 14 bases. Generated by immunoSEQ multiplex PCR, the TCRdb table keeps only in-frame clones and is missing some. The data show about 180,000 clones, 89% seen once. Input material: PBMCs or T cells enriched from blood (not recorded which). The V and J genes are TRBV2 and TRBJ1-5, with D unclear. This TCR derives from a woman between 40 and 50 years old with acute COVID-19. CDR3 residues: CASTREGPQPQHF. CDR3 DNA: TGTGCCAGCACCCGGGAGGGTCCCCAGCCCCAGCATTTT.